A selection of T cell receptor beta chains follows, all from one sample in a study of cytomegalovirus exposure and HLA in healthy donors. The table came from immunoSEQ multiplex PCR; TCRdb's copy has only in-frame clones and leaves some out. The table shows about 160,000 clones, with around 79% occurring only once. Sequencing was done on a sample of PBMCs. These receptors all come from a human donor in good health. The CDR3 runs from the conserved cysteine through the conserved F or W. A D gene is named only where the DNA matches it firmly. The listing skips clone size in some rows; elsewhere it reads once, few, many or a size class.

V	D	J	size	DNA	CDR3
TRBV20-1	NA	TRBJ2-1	NA	TGCAGTCCAATCTGGGCAAATGAGCAGTTCTTC	CSPIWANEQFF
TRBV6-1	NA	TRBJ2-5	NA	TGTGCCAGCAGTGTGGGGCGAGAGACCCAGTACTTC	CASSVGRETQYF
TRBV5-6	TRBD1	TRBJ1-2	NA	TGTGCCAGCAGCTCGCAGGGGGGTGGTTATGGCTACCCCTTC	CASSSQGGGYGYPF
TRBV30	NA	TRBJ1-2	NA	TGTGCCTGGAATCCTCTTGATGGCAGGGGTGGCTACACCTTC	CAWNPLDGRGGYTF
TRBV30	NA	TRBJ1-5	NA	TGTGCCTGGAGTGGGTCGGGGGAAAATCAGCCCCAGCATTTT	CAWSGSGENQPQHF
TRBV28	TRBD1	TRBJ1-1	NA	TGTGCCAGCAGTGCACAGGGGGCGATTATTATGAACACTGAAGCTTTCTTT	CASSAQGAIIMNTEAFF
TRBV5-6	NA	TRBJ1-1	few	TGTGCCAGCAGCTCCTTGACAGCTCCGAACACTGAAGCTTTCTTT	CASSSLTAPNTEAFF
TRBV18	TRBD1	TRBJ2-7	NA	TGTGCCAGCTCACCACTTCCCGTGGGACAGGGGAGGTTGAGCTCCTACGAGCAGTACTTC	CASSPLPVGQGRLSSYEQYF
TRBV18	TRBD2	TRBJ2-1	NA	TGTGCCAGCTCACCACTCGCCGGGACTAGCGGCAATGAGCAGTTCTTC	CASSPLAGTSGNEQFF
TRBV7-8	NA	TRBJ1-5	NA	TGTGCCAGCAGCTTAGTATCTGGTGACAGGAGCAATCAGCCCCAGCATTTT	CASSLVSGDRSNQPQHF
TRBV19	TRBD1	TRBJ1-2	NA	TGTGCCAGTAGCGGGTTCAGGGGGAGGCATTATGGCTACACCTTC	CASSGFRGRHYGYTF